A single sample gave rise to the 30 T cell receptor beta chains below, sequenced in a study of cytomegalovirus exposure and HLA in healthy donors. The table came from immunoSEQ multiplex PCR; TCRdb's copy has only in-frame clones and leaves some out. Of about 79,000 clones detected, 93% appear once; the ten largest clones hold approximately 4%. The material sequenced was PBMCs. These receptors came from a woman in her thirties in good health and CMV-seronegative.

This sequence joins TRBV19 and TRBJ1-2; TRBD1 matches 7 bases. This CDR3 region has 15 residues. Germline assignment: CDR1 LNHDA and CDR2 SQIVND (reference sequence). The V segment lost 5 bases and the J segment 2 bases; nucleotides outside the gene matches: 8. Here the CDR3 reads CASSGPQGKNYGYTF. The CDR3 DNA is TGTGCCAGTAGTGGCCCACAGGGGAAGAACTATGGCTACACCTTC.

The J gene is TRBJ2-6, the V gene TRBV11-2, with 7 bases identical to TRBD1. After removal of 7 bases from V and 2 bases from J, the junction contained 17 bases not matched to a gene. CDR3 size: 19 residues. Germline CDR1 and CDR2: SGHAT and FQNNGV. CDR3 region: CASNPRGRRQGAGANVLTF. The CDR3 DNA follows: TGTGCCAGCAATCCCCGGGGACGCCGGCAGGGGGCTGGGGCCAACGTCCTGACTTTC.

The chain recombines TRBV10-2 with TRBJ2-5, with 7 bases lining up with TRBD1. The germline gives CDR1 WSHSY, CDR2 SAAADI. The CDR3 is 14 amino acids. Losses at the gene ends were 0 bases for V and 6 bases for J; bases not matched to a gene: 4. The CDR3 sequence: CASSESQGRKTQYF. The CDR3 nucleotides are TGCGCCAGCAGTGAGTCACAGGGGCGGAAGACCCAGTACTTC.

In this sample, this clone turned up once. The chain has TRBV11-1 and TRBJ2-2; 11 positions agree with TRBD1. V was pared by 3 bases and J by 0 bases, with 6 bases of the junction left unmatched. Germline values: CDR1 SGHAT, CDR2 FQDESV (reference sequence). The CDR3 is made up of 18 amino acids. CDR3 sequence: CASSFRTGGYANTGELFF. Written as DNA, the CDR3 is TGTGCCAGCAGCTTTCGGACAGGGGGCTACGCGAACACCGGGGAGCTGTTTTTT.

The chain joins TRBV28 to TRBJ2-6; D is possibly TRBD1 (5 bases). This CDR3 has 15 amino acids. CDR1 is MDHEN and CDR2 is SYDVKM in the germline V gene. Trimming cost V 5 bases and J 1 base, with 9 bases left between them. The CDR3: CASSPRGSGANVLTF. In nucleotides, the CDR3 is TGTGCCAGCAGTCCTAGGGGATCTGGGGCCAACGTCCTGACTTTC.

This chain connects TRBV9 to TRBJ2-7; TRBD2 is a possible D gene (5 bases). Trimming removed 3 bases at V and 2 bases at J, with 18 bases between. There are 16 residues in the CDR3. Germline CDR1 is SGDLS and CDR2 is YYNGEE. CDR3 loop: CASSGHNSAPPYEQYF. Here the CDR3 DNA reads TGTGCCAGCAGCGGGCACAATAGCGCACCCCCCTACGAGCAGTACTTC.

V gene TRBV19 combines with J gene TRBJ1-1; no clear D. Trimming shortened V by 6 bases and J by 6 bases, and 14 bases separated the two germline ends. Germline CDR1 reads LNHDA; CDR2 reads SQIVND (reference sequence). The CDR3 covers 13 residues. In DNA form, the CDR3 reads TGTGCCAGTAGCAACGTCTTTACATCTGAAGCTTTCTTT. This sequence encodes CASSNVFTSEAFF. Together with reference TRBV19 and TRBJ1-1, the CDR3 gives the full variable domain: DGGITQSPKYLFRKEGQNVTLSCEQNLNHDAMYWYRQDPGQGLRLIYYSQIVNDFQKGDIAEGYSVSREKKESFPLTVTSAQKNPTAFYLCASSNVFTSEAFFGQGTRLTVV.

The rearrangement joins TRBV7-8 to TRBJ2-5; D possibly corresponds to TRBD1 (6 bases). The CDR3 is made up of 16 amino acids. The germline CDR1 and CDR2 sequences are SGHVS and FQNEAQ. Trimming stripped 6 bases from V and 2 bases from J, with 19 bases between. CDR3 amino acids: CASRRHGQQIQETQYF. For the CDR3, the DNA is TGTGCCAGCAGACGCCACGGACAGCAGATACAAGAGACCCAGTACTTC.

The chain employs TRBV2 and TRBJ1-1, with D hard to call. The CDR3 loop spans 14 amino acids. The V gene's germline CDR1 is SNHLY and CDR2 FYNNEI. With 2 bases removed from V and 1 base from J, the gap between germline ends came to 8 bases. The CDR3 sequence: CASSESSRNTEAFF. Written as DNA, the CDR3 is TGTGCCAGCAGTGAATCGTCCAGGAACACTGAAGCTTTCTTT.

J is TRBJ2-3 and V is TRBV4-3; 8 bases align to TRBD1. V was clipped by 0 bases and J by 5 bases; unmatched bases: 10. The CDR3 covers 17 residues. Germline lookup yields CDR1 LGHNA and CDR2 YSLEER. The CDR3 protein is CASSQDQGRGHKDTQYF. The CDR3 DNA is TGCGCCAGCAGCCAAGATCAAGGCAGGGGGCATAAAGATACGCAGTATTTT.

The chain joins TRBV7-9 to TRBJ1-1, with no clear D. The ends were cut back, 0 bases at V and 3 bases at J, with 8 bases in the middle. CDR3 length: 14 residues. Per the germline V gene, CDR1 is SEHNR and CDR2 is FQNEAQ (reference sequence). The CDR3 protein is CASSLANRDTEAFF. The CDR3 nucleotides read TGTGCCAGCAGCTTAGCTAACCGGGACACTGAAGCTTTCTTT. Variable domain in full (rest from reference TRBV7-9 and TRBJ1-1): DTGVSQNPRHKITKRGQNVTFRCDPISEHNRLYWYRQTLGQGPEFLTYFQNEAQLEKSRLLSDRFSAERPKGSFSTLEIQRTEQGDSAMYLCASSLANRDTEAFFGQGTRLTVV.

This rearrangement joins TRBV5-4 to TRBJ2-7; D is possibly TRBD1 (5 bases). The germline CDR1 and CDR2 sequences are SGHNT and YYREEE (reference sequence). This CDR3 has 15 residues. V dropped 2 bases and J dropped 0 bases, with 12 bases sitting between them. The CDR3 loop reads CASSLDRLSSYEQYF. DNA for the CDR3: TGTGCCAGCAGCTTAGACAGATTATCCTCCTACGAGCAGTACTTC. Filled out from reference TRBV5-4 and TRBJ2-7, the complete variable domain reads ETGVTQSPTHLIKTRGQQVTLRCSSQSGHNTVSWYQQALGQGPQFIFQYYREEENGRGNFPPRFSGLQFPNYSSELNVNALELDDSALYLCASSLDRLSSYEQYFGPGTRLTVT.

This sequence joins TRBV4-1 and TRBJ2-2; tentative D call: TRBD1 (6 bases). CDR3 length: 16 residues. The V gene's germline CDR1 is MGHRA and CDR2 YSYEKL. Deletions cut 0 bases from V and 4 bases from J, with 12 bases between. For the CDR3, the DNA is TGCGCCAGCAGCCAAGACCCAGGGGTAGGCACCGGGGAGCTGTTTTTT. Amino acid sequence: CASSQDPGVGTGELFF.

The rearrangement joins TRBV2 to TRBJ2-5; TRBD1 agrees at 7 bases. Germline CDR1 is SNHLY and CDR2 is FYNNEI. The CDR3 spans 15 residues. With V trimmed by 7 bases and J by 5 bases, 13 bases remained unmatched. The CDR3 nucleotides are TGTGCCAGCATGGTCGAGACAGGGATTGGGGAGACCCAGTACTTC. Its translation is CASMVETGIGETQYF.

As DNA, the CDR3 is TGTGCCTGGAAACCGGGACAGGGGAACAATGAGCAGTTCTTC. It yields the protein CAWKPGQGNNEQFF. This chain links TRBV30 with TRBJ2-1; 10 bases map to TRBD1. The CDR3 extends over 14 amino acids. The germline CDR1 and CDR2 sequences are GTSNPN and SVGIG (reference sequence). V was clipped by 4 bases and J by 5 bases; unmatched bases: 5.

The gene calls are TRBV5-1 and TRBJ1-1; 7 bases are shared with TRBD1. The J segment lost 2 bases and the V segment lost 4 bases, leaving 8 bases of the junction unmatched. The CDR3 runs 15 residues. Germline CDR1 and CDR2: SGHRS and YFSETQ. The CDR3 DNA is TGCGCCAGCAGCCCGCGAGACAGGGCTAACACTGAAGCTTTCTTT. This translates into CASSPRDRANTEAFF.

This chain connects TRBV27 to TRBJ1-5; D is ambiguous. Germline V gene sequence: CDR1 MNHEY, CDR2 SMNVEV (reference sequence). V lost 6 bases, J lost 2 bases, and 14 bases lay in between. The CDR3 consists of 15 residues. Written as DNA, the CDR3 is TGTGCCAGCAGCATAGATTTCGGGGGCAATCAGCCCCAGCATTTT. Amino acids: CASSIDFGGNQPQHF.

This clone has only a few counts. This rearrangement joins TRBV14 to TRBJ2-7; 7 nucleotides agree with TRBD2. In germline, CDR1 is SGHDN, CDR2 FVKESK. The V and J ends lost 4 bases and 0 bases, in that order; junction bases with no gene match: 9. There are 16 residues in the CDR3. CDR3 in DNA: TGTGCCAGCAGCCCGTCTCCCAGCGGGGCCTCCTACGAGCAGTACTTC. Protein: CASSPSPSGASYEQYF.

The chain employs TRBV6-5 and TRBJ2-7, with D unresolved. V was cut by 10 bases and J by 0 bases, with 13 bases left in between. Germline lookup yields CDR1 MNHEY and CDR2 SVGAGI. The length of the CDR3 is 13 residues. The CDR3 region has the DNA TGTGCCACCGGAGACGGTATCTCCTACGAGCAGTACTTC. It codes for CATGDGISYEQYF.

The genes are TRBV2 and TRBJ2-5; 8 positions match TRBD2. Trimming took 7 bases from V and 6 from J; bases not matched to a gene: 7. The CDR3 is 13 amino acids. Germline-derived CDR1 and CDR2 are SNHLY and FYNNEI. In DNA form, the CDR3 reads TGTGCCAGCACACGGGGGGGTTCTAAGACCCAGTACTTC. Translating gives CASTRGGSKTQYF.

This clone was seen once. CDR3 bases: TGTGCCAGCAGTTACTCGACCCTTGGCGGGACCCAGTACTTC. Residues: CASSYSTLGGTQYF. J is TRBJ2-5 and V is TRBV6-5; D gene uncertain. Germline V gene sequence: CDR1 MNHEY, CDR2 SVGAGI. The length of the CDR3 is 14 residues. The V gene lost 0 bases and the J gene lost 7 bases, with 12 bases spanning the gap.

The rearrangement uses TRBV5-8 and TRBJ2-2; 11 nucleotides match TRBD2. The junction had 5 bases not matched to a gene; V was cut back by 3 bases and J by 1 base. The CDR3 is made up of 17 amino acids. CDR1 is SGHTS and CDR2 is YDEGEE in the germline V gene. The CDR3 DNA follows: TGTGCCAGCAGCTGGGCGGGACTAGCGGAGAACACCGGGGAGCTGTTTTTT. This gives the protein CASSWAGLAENTGELFF.

The chain couples TRBV5-1 to TRBJ2-5; D gene uncertain. This CDR3 is 13 amino acids long. Trimming pared 4 bases from V and 0 bases from J, leaving 7 bases between. Germline CDR1 reads SGHRS; CDR2 reads YFSETQ. The CDR3 nucleotides are TGCGCCAGCAGCAGCCTATACCAAGAGACCCAGTACTTC. It specifies CASSSLYQETQYF.

This clone was counted between two and nine times. CDR3 loop: CAWSRWGGTEAFF. DNA for the CDR3: TGTGCCTGGAGTCGATGGGGGGGGACTGAAGCTTTCTTT. The gene calls are TRBV30 and TRBJ1-1; D may be TRBD1 (5 bases). There are 13 residues in the CDR3. Trimming stripped 2 bases from V and 5 bases from J, with 12 bases between. Germline V gene sequence: CDR1 GTSNPN, CDR2 SVGIG (reference sequence).

This sequence joins TRBV14 and TRBJ2-4, with a tentative D call TRBD2 (6 bases). V dropped 1 base and J dropped 6 bases, with 13 bases sitting between them. Germline V gives CDR1 SGHDN, CDR2 FVKESK. This CDR3 has 15 amino acids. The DNA of the CDR3 is TGTGCCAGCAGCCAAGTGACGGGACTGATAAACATTCAGTACTTC. Its translation: CASSQVTGLINIQYF.

The chain couples TRBV29-1 to TRBJ2-3; 11 bases agree with TRBD2. The CDR3 loop spans 15 amino acids. The germline V gene encodes CDR1 SQVTM and CDR2 ANQGSEA. The V and J ends lost 5 bases and 6 bases, in that order; junction bases with no gene match: 10. CDR3: CSVSSSGGSLDTQYF. The CDR3 DNA is TGCAGCGTTTCATCTAGCGGGGGGTCGTTGGATACGCAGTATTTT.

This chain connects TRBV30 to TRBJ1-1; 7 nucleotides align to TRBD1. Germline CDR1 is GTSNPN and CDR2 is SVGIG (reference sequence). The CDR3 spans 14 residues. After removal of 5 bases from V and 0 bases from J, the junction contained 6 bases not matched to a gene. The CDR3: CAWVKTGLNTEAFF. For the CDR3, the DNA is TGTGCCTGGGTAAAGACAGGGTTGAACACTGAAGCTTTCTTT.

The chain carries TRBV6-1 and TRBJ2-5; tentatively, D is TRBD2 (5 bases). This CDR3 spans 15 amino acids. The V end lost 6 bases, the J end lost 2 bases, and 16 bases lay between the germline ends. Germline V lookup: CDR1 MNHNS, CDR2 SASEGT. The DNA of the CDR3 is TGTGCCAGCAGCGAGGGCGGTTCCGGACAAGAGACCCAGTACTTC. This encodes CASSEGGSGQETQYF.

The V call is TRBV2, the J call TRBJ2-2; D not certain. CDR3 length: 15 residues. The germline V and J ends were trimmed by 1 base and 5 bases, with 11 bases remaining between them. The germline gives CDR1 SNHLY, CDR2 FYNNEI. The CDR3 DNA follows: TGTGCCAGCAGTGAAGAGACTGTGAATACCGGGGAGCTGTTTTTT. This encodes CASSEETVNTGELFF.

This chain joins TRBV21-1 and TRBJ1-6; the table's D call, TRBD1, was not checked against the DNA. TRBV21-1 counts as a pseudogene. The CDR3 loop spans 16 amino acids. The chain's CDR3 is CASRIFSTGGHSPLHF. The CDR3, as DNA: TGTGCCAGCAGGATTTTTTCGACAGGGGGCCATTCACCCCTCCACTTT.